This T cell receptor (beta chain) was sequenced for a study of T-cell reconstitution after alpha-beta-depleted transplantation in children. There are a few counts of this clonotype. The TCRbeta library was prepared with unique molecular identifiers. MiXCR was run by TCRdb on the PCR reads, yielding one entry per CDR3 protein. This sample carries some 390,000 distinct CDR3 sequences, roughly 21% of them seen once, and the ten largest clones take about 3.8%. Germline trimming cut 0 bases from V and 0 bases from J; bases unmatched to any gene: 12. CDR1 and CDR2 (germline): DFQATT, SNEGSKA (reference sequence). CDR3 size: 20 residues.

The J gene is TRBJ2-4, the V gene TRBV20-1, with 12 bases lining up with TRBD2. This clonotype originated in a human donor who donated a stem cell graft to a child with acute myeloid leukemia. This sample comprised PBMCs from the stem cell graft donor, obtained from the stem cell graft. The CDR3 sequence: CSARDRASGRAWSAKNIQYF. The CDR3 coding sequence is TGCAGTGCTAGAGATCGGGCTAGCGGGAGGGCCTGGTCAGCCAAAAACATTCAGTACTTC.